This T cell receptor (beta chain) was sequenced during a study of T cell responses to AZD1222 COVID-19 vaccine (dated by TCRdb to about 2021). Notes on the research overall: A total of just over 230 trial participants underwent TCR sequencing, of whom nearly 210 had received two doses of AZD1222 and some 25 had received two doses of the MenACWY control vaccine. Trial participants were enrolled into age subgroups of 18-55, 56-69 and 70-plus years, which contained about 160, 30 and 59 TCR-sequenced participants, respectively. The full study reports these points: Because no day 14 peak-response samples were available, repertoires were characterized only after the peak T cell response. In the small 56-69-year group, the increase in depth fell short of significance, most likely because of low power. Nearly half of unique spike-specific TCRs reportedly recognized epitopes outside regions mutated in the B.1.351 and B.1.1.7 variants. CD4 TCRs associated with the vaccine covered the entire spike protein, and the dominant responses were in regions 160-218 and 743-854. Conclusions about previously exposed vaccinees were limited because only six AZD1222 recipients were SARS-CoV-2 seropositive at baseline. Participants were mostly white British, with more females than males. The authors suggested clonal diversity may have been underestimated. After two AZD1222 doses, spike-specific TCR breadth and depth were significantly higher than at day 0 and than in MenACWY recipients.

A note on this clone: The antigen this receptor binds is unknown. Base qualities were left out, and no much larger clone turns up one base away.

The time point label for this specimen denotes: about 28 days (+/-7) after the second vaccine dose. The treatment or condition label, read with the paper, signifies: meningococcal conjugate vaccine given as trial control. Vaccinee samples were obtained from the UK trials COV001 and COV002, which included a single-blind randomized controlled phase 2/3 trial of AZD1222 (ChAdOx1 nCoV-19) in healthy adults. Trial participant PBMC samples were collected at day 0 and day 28 after the second dose for TCRbeta chain sequencing. From the cysteine through the phenylalanine, the CDR3 covers 17 amino acids. Only the CDR3 DNA is retained, 51 bases long and in frame from the first base. The CDR3 regions of human TCRbeta chains were analyzed by immunosequencing. Regarding the original processing steps: Repertoire TCRs were matched against a reference library of SARS-CoV-2-specific TCRs generated with the MIRA antigen-specificity platform. Breadth meant the fraction of unique TCRs that were SARS-CoV-2-associated, whereas depth meant the fraction of total T cells that were SARS-CoV-2-associated. Using the MIRA data, every spike-specific TCR was mapped to the spike region that the TCR reacted to and assigned to either a CD4 or a CD8 class. Log10-transformed breadth and depth values were compared by one-way ANOVA with Sidak's multiple comparisons tests. The table was pulled from immuneACCESS by TCRdb, which kept in-frame rearrangements only. Such tables lose some clones; where checked, under half of the loss comes from unresolved V genes, and the rest has no known cause. From that table come the V and J calls and clone size; the DNA was used to work out D and trimming. This sample gives under 200,000 clones in total; over 85% of them show up just once. The top ten hold around 3.6% of the sample.

This clonotype was sampled from an adult who received the MenACWY meningococcal vaccine as a control. The input for sequencing was peripheral blood, taken 28 days after the second dose of the MenACWY control vaccine. This chain joins TRBV21-1 to TRBJ1-5. TRBV21-1 is a pseudogene segment. The CDR3 protein sequence reads: CASSTPGGLGFDQPQHF. The bases are TGTGCCAGCAGCACCCCCGGGGGGCTCGGTTTTGATCAGCCCCAGCATTTT.